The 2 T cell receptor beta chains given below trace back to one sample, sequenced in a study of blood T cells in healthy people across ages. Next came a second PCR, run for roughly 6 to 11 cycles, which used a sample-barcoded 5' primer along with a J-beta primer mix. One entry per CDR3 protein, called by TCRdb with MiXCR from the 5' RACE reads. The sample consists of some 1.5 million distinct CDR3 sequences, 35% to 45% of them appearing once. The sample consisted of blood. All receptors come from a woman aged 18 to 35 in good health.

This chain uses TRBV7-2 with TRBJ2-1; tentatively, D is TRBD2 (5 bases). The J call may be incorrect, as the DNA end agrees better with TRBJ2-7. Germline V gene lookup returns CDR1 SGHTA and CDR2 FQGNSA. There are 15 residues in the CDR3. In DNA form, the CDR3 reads TGTGCCAGCAGCTTGGGTAGCGTACACTACAATGAGCAGTACTTC. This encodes CASSLGSVHYNEQYF.

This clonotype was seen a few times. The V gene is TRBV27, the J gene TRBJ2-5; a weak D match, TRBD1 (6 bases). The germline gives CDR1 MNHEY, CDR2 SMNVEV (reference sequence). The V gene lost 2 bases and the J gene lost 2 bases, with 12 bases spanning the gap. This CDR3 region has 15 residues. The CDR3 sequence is CASSLEQGGQETQYF. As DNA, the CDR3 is TGTGCCAGCAGTTTAGAACAGGGTGGTCAAGAGACCCAGTACTTC.